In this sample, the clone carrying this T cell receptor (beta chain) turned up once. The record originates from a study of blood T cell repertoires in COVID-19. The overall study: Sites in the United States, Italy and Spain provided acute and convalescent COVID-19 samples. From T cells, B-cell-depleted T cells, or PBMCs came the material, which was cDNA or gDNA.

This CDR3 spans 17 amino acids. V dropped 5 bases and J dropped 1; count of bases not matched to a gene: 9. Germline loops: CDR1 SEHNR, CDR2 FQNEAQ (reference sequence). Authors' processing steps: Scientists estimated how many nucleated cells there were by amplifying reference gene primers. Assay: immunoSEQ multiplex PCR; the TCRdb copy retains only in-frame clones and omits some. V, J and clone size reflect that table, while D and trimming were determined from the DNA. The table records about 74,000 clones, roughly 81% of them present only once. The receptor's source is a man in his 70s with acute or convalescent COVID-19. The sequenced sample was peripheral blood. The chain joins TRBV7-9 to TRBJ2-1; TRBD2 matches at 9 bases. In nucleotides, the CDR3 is TGTGCCAGCAGCCCCCAGAGTAGCGGGGGATCCTACAATGAGCAGTTCTTC. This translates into CASSPQSSGGSYNEQFF. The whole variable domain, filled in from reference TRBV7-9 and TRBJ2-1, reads DTGVSQNPRHKITKRGQNVTFRCDPISEHNRLYWYRQTLGQGPEFLTYFQNEAQLEKSRLLSDRFSAERPKGSFSTLEIQRTEQGDSAMYLCASSPQSSGGSYNEQFFGPGTRLTVL.